Each of the 2 T cell receptor beta chains below was sequenced from the same sample in a study of blood T cell repertoires in COVID-19. Only in-frame clones appear in the TCRdb table, and some are missing; sequencing was by immunoSEQ multiplex PCR. The sample holds about 490,000 clones, over 75% seen once. The material sequenced was peripheral blood. The receptors here all came from a human donor in a cohort sampled during active COVID-19.

DNA of the CDR3: TGTGCCAGCAGCCAACTACGGTTCATCTCTGGAAACACCATATATTTT. Amino acid sequence: CASSQLRFISGNTIYF. The rearrangement uses TRBV3-1 (or the pseudogene TRBV3-2) and TRBJ1-3; D gene ambiguous. The length of the CDR3 is 16 residues. V shed 2 bases and J shed 0 bases, with 11 bases lying between them. Germline V CDR1 and CDR2: LGHDT, YNNKEL (reference sequence).

The chain is built from TRBV7-2 and TRBJ1-3, with D tentatively TRBD1 (5 bases). Trimming left V 0 bases short and J 0 bases short, with 12 bases between. CDR3 length equals 17 residues. Germline loops: CDR1 SGHTA, CDR2 FQGNSA. Here the CDR3 reads CASSLAPGGSSGNTIYF. CDR3 coding DNA: TGTGCCAGCAGCTTAGCACCCGGGGGAAGCTCTGGAAACACCATATATTTT.